The present TCR beta chain was sequenced within a study of T cell responses to AZD1222 COVID-19 vaccine. The CDR3 is 15 amino acids. Trimming stripped 4 bases from V and 0 bases from J, with 7 bases between. Germline CDR1 and CDR2: MGHDK and SYGVNS. The data were produced by immunoSEQ multiplex PCR, yet TCRdb's version contains in-frame clones alone and is incomplete. The sample has some 86,000 clones; roughly 86% are singletons. This clonotype was obtained from an adult who received the AZD1222 COVID-19 vaccine. Specimen: peripheral blood, collected 28 days after the second AZD1222 dose. This sequence joins TRBV25-1 and TRBJ2-6; perhaps D is TRBD1 or TRBD2 (5 bases each). The CDR3 region is CASSGDASGANVLTF. As DNA, the CDR3 is TGTGCCAGCAGTGGGGACGCCTCTGGGGCCAACGTCCTGACTTTC. Based on the CDR3 plus reference TRBV25-1 and TRBJ2-6, the full variable domain is EADIYQTPRYLVIGTGKKITLECSQTMGHDKMYWYQQDPGMELHLIHYSYGVNSTEKGDLSSESTVSRIRTEHFPLTLESARPSHTSQYLCASSGDASGANVLTFGAGSRLTVL.